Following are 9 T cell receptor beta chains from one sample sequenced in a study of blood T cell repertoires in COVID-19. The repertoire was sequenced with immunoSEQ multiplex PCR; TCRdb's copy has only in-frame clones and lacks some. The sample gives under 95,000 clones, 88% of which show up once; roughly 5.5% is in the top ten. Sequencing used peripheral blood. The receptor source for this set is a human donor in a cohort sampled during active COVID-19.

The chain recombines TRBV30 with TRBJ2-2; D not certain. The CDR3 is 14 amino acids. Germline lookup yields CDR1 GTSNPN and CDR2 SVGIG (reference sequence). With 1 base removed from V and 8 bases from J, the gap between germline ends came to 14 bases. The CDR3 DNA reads TGTGCCTGGAGTGGACAATCAGGTCGAGGGGAGCTGTTTTTT. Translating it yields CAWSGQSGRGELFF.

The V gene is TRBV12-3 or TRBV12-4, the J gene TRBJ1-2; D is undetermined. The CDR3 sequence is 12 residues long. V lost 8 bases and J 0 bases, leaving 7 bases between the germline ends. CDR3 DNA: TGTGCCAGCCGGGGAACTAACTATGGCTACACCTTC. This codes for CASRGTNYGYTF.

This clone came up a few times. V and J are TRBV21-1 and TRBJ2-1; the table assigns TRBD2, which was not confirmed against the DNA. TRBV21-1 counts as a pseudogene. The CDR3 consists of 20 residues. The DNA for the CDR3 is TGTGCCAGCAGCAATGTCCCTCGGGAACTAGCGGGGGGGTCCTACAATGAGCAGTTCTTC. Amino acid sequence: CASSNVPRELAGGSYNEQFF.

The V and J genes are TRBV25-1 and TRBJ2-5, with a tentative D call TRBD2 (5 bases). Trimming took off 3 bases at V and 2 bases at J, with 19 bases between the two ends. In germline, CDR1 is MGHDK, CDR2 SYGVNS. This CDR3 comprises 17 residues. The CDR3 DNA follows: TGTGCCAGCAGTGACTCGAGGGCGCAGGAGATACAAGAGACCCAGTACTTC. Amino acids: CASSDSRAQEIQETQYF.

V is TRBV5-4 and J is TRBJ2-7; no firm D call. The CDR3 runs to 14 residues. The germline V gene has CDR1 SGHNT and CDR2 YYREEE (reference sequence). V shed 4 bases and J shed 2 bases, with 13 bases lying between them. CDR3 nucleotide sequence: TGTGCCAGCAGCGCGGAGACCTTAGCCTACGAGCAGTACTTC. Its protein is CASSAETLAYEQYF. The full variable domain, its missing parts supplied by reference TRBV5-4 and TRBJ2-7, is ETGVTQSPTHLIKTRGQQVTLRCSSQSGHNTVSWYQQALGQGPQFIFQYYREEENGRGNFPPRFSGLQFPNYSSELNVNALELDDSALYLCASSAETLAYEQYFGPGTRLTVT.

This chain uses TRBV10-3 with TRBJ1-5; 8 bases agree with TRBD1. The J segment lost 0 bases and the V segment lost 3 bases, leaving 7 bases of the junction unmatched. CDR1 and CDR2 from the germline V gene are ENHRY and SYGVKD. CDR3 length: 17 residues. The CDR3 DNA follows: TGTGCCATCAGTGACGGAGACAGGGGAATTAGCAATCAGCCCCAGCATTTT. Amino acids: CAISDGDRGISNQPQHF.

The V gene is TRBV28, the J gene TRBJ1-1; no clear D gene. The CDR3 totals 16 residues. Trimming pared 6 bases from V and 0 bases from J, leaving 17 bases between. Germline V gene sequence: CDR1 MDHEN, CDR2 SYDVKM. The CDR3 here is CASRSGGEAVNTEAFF. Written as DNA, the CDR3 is TGTGCCAGCAGGTCAGGCGGGGAAGCGGTGAACACTGAAGCTTTCTTT.

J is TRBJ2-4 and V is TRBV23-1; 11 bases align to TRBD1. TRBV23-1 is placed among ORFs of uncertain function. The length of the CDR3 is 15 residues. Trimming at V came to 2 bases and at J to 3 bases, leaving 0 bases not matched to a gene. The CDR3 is CASSQGTGGKNIQYF. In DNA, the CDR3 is TGCGCCAGCAGTCAAGGGACAGGGGGCAAAAACATTCAGTACTTC.

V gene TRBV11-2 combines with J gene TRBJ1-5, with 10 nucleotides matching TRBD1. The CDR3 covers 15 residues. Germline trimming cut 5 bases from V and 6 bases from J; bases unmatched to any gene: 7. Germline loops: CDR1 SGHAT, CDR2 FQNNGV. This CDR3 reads CASSPPGQGIQPQHF. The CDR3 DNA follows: TGTGCCAGCAGCCCCCCGGGACAGGGGATTCAGCCCCAGCATTTT.